Presented here are 6 T cell receptor beta chains from one specimen sequenced in a study of cytomegalovirus exposure and HLA in healthy donors. The PCR had 60 Vbeta and 13 Jbeta primers. Sequenced by immunoSEQ multiplex PCR; TCRdb stores in-frame clones only, minus some. The sample lists roughly 140,000 clones, about four fifths occurring once. The sequencing input was PBMCs. These receptors all come from a middle-aged man in good health and CMV-seropositive.

V is TRBV28 and J is TRBJ1-1, with D tentatively TRBD1 (5 bases). Trimming shortened V by 7 bases and J by 5 bases, and 20 bases separated the two germline ends. CDR1 and CDR2 (germline): MDHEN, SYDVKM. The CDR3 has 15 amino acids. The CDR3 DNA sequence: TGTGCCAGCAAAAATCCTTTGTGGGGGAGGACTGAAGCTTTCTTT. Translating it yields CASKNPLWGRTEAFF.

This clone showed up just a few times. CDR3 protein: CASSQVGGVGQFF. The DNA of the CDR3 is TGTGCCAGCAGCCAAGTGGGAGGGGTCGGGCAGTTCTTC. The chain joins TRBV6-1 to TRBJ2-1, with 7 bases aligning to TRBD2. Germline assignment: CDR1 MNHNS and CDR2 SASEGT. The V and J ends lost 6 bases and 12 bases, in that order; junction bases with no gene match: 11. The CDR3 is 13 amino acids.

The rearrangement joins TRBV4-1 to TRBJ2-1; TRBD2 matches at 7 bases. Germline V CDR1 and CDR2: MGHRA, YSYEKL. With 4 bases clipped from V and 7 bases from J, the junction kept 13 bases outside the gene matches. This CDR3 is built from 16 residues. CDR3 nucleotide sequence: TGCGCCAGCAGCCCCACAACAACGCGGGAGTTTAATGAGCAGTTCTTC. Amino acid sequence: CASSPTTTREFNEQFF.

The chain has TRBV7-3 and TRBJ2-3, with D maybe TRBD2 (6 bases). The germline CDR1 and CDR2 sequences are SGHTA and FQGTGA. V lost 2 bases, J lost 2 bases, and 8 bases lay in between. The CDR3 has 14 residues. CDR3 DNA: TGTGCCAGCAGCTTAGGAGGGAACACAGATACGCAGTATTTT. The encoded protein is CASSLGGNTDTQYF.

The V gene is TRBV19, the J gene TRBJ1-4, with D maybe TRBD1 (5 bases). CDR1 and CDR2 from the germline V gene are LNHDA and SQIVND (reference sequence). This CDR3 contains 16 residues. Trimming removed 6 bases at V and 3 bases at J, with 17 bases between. CDR3 protein: CASSRPGRGANEKLFF. As DNA, the CDR3 is TGTGCCAGTAGCCGGCCAGGCCGGGGGGCTAATGAAAAACTGTTTTTT.

The chain combines TRBV5-1 with TRBJ1-2; 10 nucleotides match TRBD1. This CDR3 has 14 amino acids. Germline-derived CDR1 and CDR2 are SGHRS and YFSETQ. V shed 0 bases and J 8 bases; nucleotides not matched to a gene: 4. CDR3 sequence: CASSLAGTGDGYTF. The CDR3 nucleotides are TGCGCCAGCAGCTTGGCCGGGACAGGGGACGGCTACACCTTC.